This T cell receptor beta chain was documented in a study of chemoradiotherapy in HPV16-positive cancers. Across the whole study: Candidate HPV-specific clones and shared TCR motifs came from a couple of HPV16-positive patients. Study-level points and caveats: Candidate HPV-specific clones and E7-related TCR motifs grew in tumor during treatment. For HPV16-positive patients, expanding HPV-responsive T cells associated with longer recurrence-free survival.

Notes on this clone: What it binds is not known. One end of the junction does not line up with germline, which may come from a read error.

Generated by immunoSEQ multiplex PCR, the TCRdb table keeps only in-frame clones and is missing some. The table lists 14,000 or so clones, around 74% of them singletons, with 1.3% in the top ten. Over chemoradiotherapy, repertoires were sampled more than once. The CDR3 extends over 18 amino acids. CDR1 and CDR2 (germline): PRHDT, FYEKMQ (reference sequence). This sample was taken from a patient who underwent chemoradiotherapy. The sequence came from a human donor with HPV-associated anogenital cancer. The chain has TRBV13 and TRBJ2-3; TRBD2 aligns across 15 bases. The CDR3 here is CSSCGGLAGGPKADTQYF. The CDR3 DNA is TGCAGCAGCTGCGGGGGACTAGCGGGGGGTCCGAAGGCAGATACGCAGTATTTT.